The text below deals with one T cell receptor beta chain. Sequencing targeted TCR beta in T cells from blood (CD8+ and CD4+). Negative isolation yielded the CD8+ and CD4+ T cells, while FACS enriched the TEMRA cells. The sample comes from a study of CD8 T cells in Susac syndrome. With random hexamers, reverse transcription was performed on roughly 0.5 to 1 ug of RNA. Amplification of TCR beta CDR3 was carried out by immunoSEQ multiplex PCR, which covered 54 Vbeta and 13 Jbeta segments. TCRdb fed the immunoSEQ multiplex PCR reads into MiXCR, producing one record per CDR3 protein. The table shows a few hundred thousand distinct CDR3 sequences, with roughly 85% occurring only once. Germline V gene data show CDR1 as LNHDA and CDR2 as SQIVND (reference sequence). There are 14 residues in the CDR3. Between the trimmed V and J ends, which lost 3 bases and 9 bases, there was a span of 16 bases.

The chain joins TRBV19 to TRBJ2-3, with unresolved D. Source material: CD8+ T cells from PBMCs. The clonotype originates from a human donor with multiple sclerosis. CDR3 sequence (DNA): TGTGCCAGTAGTATTGGGCGGCGCCAAGACACGCAGTATTTT. It is translated as CASSIGRRQDTQYF.